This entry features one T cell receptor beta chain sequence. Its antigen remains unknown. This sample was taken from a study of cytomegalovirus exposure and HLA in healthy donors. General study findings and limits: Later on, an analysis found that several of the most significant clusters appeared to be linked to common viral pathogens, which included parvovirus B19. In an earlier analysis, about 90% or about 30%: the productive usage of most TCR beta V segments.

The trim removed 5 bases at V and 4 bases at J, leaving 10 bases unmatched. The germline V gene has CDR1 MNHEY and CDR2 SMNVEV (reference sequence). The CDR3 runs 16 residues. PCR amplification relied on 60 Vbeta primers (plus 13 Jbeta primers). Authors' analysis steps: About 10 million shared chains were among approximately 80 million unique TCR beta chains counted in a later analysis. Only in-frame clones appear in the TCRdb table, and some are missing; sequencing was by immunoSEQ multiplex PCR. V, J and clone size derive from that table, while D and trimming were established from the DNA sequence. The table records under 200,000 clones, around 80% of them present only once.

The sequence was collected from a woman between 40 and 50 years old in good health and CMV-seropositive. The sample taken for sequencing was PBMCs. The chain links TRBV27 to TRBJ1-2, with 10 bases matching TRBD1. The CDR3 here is CASSMGQGLGFYGYTF. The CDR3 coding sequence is TGTGCCAGCAGTATGGGACAGGGGCTTGGATTCTATGGCTACACCTTC.